This entry describes one T cell receptor beta chain. Per the original data handling: Amplifying reference gene primers gave estimates of nucleated cell counts. Some clones are missing from TCRdb's copy, which holds only in-frame ones; the method was immunoSEQ multiplex PCR. From that table come the V and J calls and clone size; the DNA was used to work out D and trimming. The sample has under 400,000 clones, roughly 90% seen once. The entry originates in a study of blood T cell repertoires in COVID-19. In the study overall: The origin of the acute and convalescent COVID-19 samples was the United States, Italy and Spain. The cDNA or gDNA used as material had been derived from T cells, B-cell-depleted T cells, or PBMCs.

The source of this sequence is a man between 18 and 29 years old with active or convalescent COVID-19. The specimen was peripheral blood.

The DNA for the CDR3 is TGTGCCAGCAGCAAAGGGACAGATAATTCACCCCTCCACTTT. Amino acids: CASSKGTDNSPLHF. This rearrangement joins TRBV9 to TRBJ1-6; 7 bases fit TRBD1. The germline V gene encodes CDR1 SGDLS and CDR2 YYNGEE. This CDR3 is built from 14 residues. J gave up 5 bases and V 4 bases, and 3 bases lay outside the gene matches.